This T cell receptor (beta chain) was documented in a study of blood T cell repertoires in COVID-19. Trimming pared 3 bases from V and 0 bases from J, leaving 12 bases between. CDR1 and CDR2 from the germline V gene are LGHDT and YNNKEL (reference sequence). The CDR3 consists of 16 residues. In this sample, this clone turned up a few times. TCRdb's table, derived via immunoSEQ multiplex PCR, lists solely in-frame clones and lacks some. Of roughly 60,000 clones in the sample, 65% to 85% were seen once. V usage is TRBV3-1 (or the pseudogene TRBV3-2) and J usage is TRBJ1-3; D unclear. The sequencing input was peripheral blood. This receptor was identified in a human donor in a cohort sampled during active COVID-19. The CDR3 DNA is TGTGCCAGCAGCCATTCGAGATTTCTCTCTGGAAACACCATATATTTT. Its translation is CASSHSRFLSGNTIYF.